The 27 T cell receptor beta chains below were found in one sample sequenced in a study of T cell clonality in common variable immunodeficiency. Profiling relied on immunoSEQ multiplex PCR, and the TCRdb table lists in-frame clones only, not all of them. This set yields 60,000 to 75,000 clones and no singletons; the top ten hold under 2%. Sequencing used peripheral blood mononuclear cells. The receptors shown here come from a person aged 18 to 75 in good health.

Ten or more counts support this clone. The read gets to within 3 residues of the CDR3 end, and the germline J gene fills in the rest. The chain carries TRBV5-1 and TRBJ2-2, with TRBD1 matching 10 bases. Germline lookup yields CDR1 SGHRS and CDR2 YFSETQ. Unmatched junction bases numbered 4, after V lost 2 bases and J lost 3 bases. This CDR3 is 16 amino acids long. CDR3 region: CASSFGTGVDTGELFF. Incomplete CDR3 DNA: TGCGCCAGCAGCTTCGGGACAGGGGTCGACACCGGGGAG.

This clone was seen many times. The sequence runs out 3 residues before the end of the CDR3; the remainder is reconstructed from the germline J gene. The chain has TRBV30 and TRBJ2-5, with 8 nucleotides matching TRBD2. Germline V CDR1 and CDR2: GTSNPN, SVGIG (reference sequence). Losses at the gene ends were 3 bases for V and 2 bases for J; bases not matched to a gene: 5. This CDR3 contains 14 residues. The CDR3 bases that were read are TGTGCCTGGAGGGCGAGCGGGAGTCAAGAGACC. Protein sequence: CAWRASGSQET. The CDR3 reads in full as CAWRASGSQETQYF.

This clone came up many times. The read stops 3 residues short of the end of the CDR3; the missing end is completed from the germline J gene. The chain has TRBV7-6 and TRBJ2-3; TRBD2 matches at 9 bases. Germline-derived CDR1 and CDR2 are SGHVS and FNYEAQ. The CDR3 sequence is 16 residues long. Germline trimming cut 5 bases from V and 0 bases from J; bases unmatched to any gene: 6. The CDR3 bases that were read are TGTGCCAGCAGCCTTAGCGGGGGACTAAGCACAGATACG. It encodes CASSLSGGLSTDT. The CDR3 reads in full as CASSLSGGLSTDTQYF.

This clone was seen repeatedly, ten times or more. The CDR3 goes on 3 residues after the read ends, and that part is filled in from the germline J gene. The chain is built from TRBV7-2 and TRBJ2-5; 12 bases fit TRBD1. V shed 8 bases, J shed 5 bases, and the junction held 6 bases outside the gene matches. The CDR3 runs to 14 residues. Germline V gene data show CDR1 as SGHTA and CDR2 as FQGNSA. The sequenced CDR3 bases are TGTGCCAGCGCGGGGACAGGGGGCATGGAGACC. Encoded protein: CASAGTGGMET. The entire CDR3 is CASAGTGGMETQYF.

In this sample, this clone turned up many times. The CDR3 end falls 3 residues outside the read, so it is completed with the germline J gene. The chain couples TRBV20-1 to TRBJ2-5; TRBD1 matches 9 bases. Per the germline V gene, CDR1 is DFQATT and CDR2 is SNEGSKA (reference sequence). V lost 3 bases to trimming and J lost 2 bases; unmatched junction nucleotides: 7. There are 15 residues in the CDR3. The sequenced part of the CDR3 DNA is TGCAGTGCTAGTGTCTCCGGGACAGGGCAAGAGACC. Translation gives CSASVSGTGQET. The complete CDR3 protein is CSASVSGTGQETQYF.

This clone has a count of ten or more. Coverage ceases 3 residues before the CDR3 finishes, and the germline J gene fills in the end. The V call is TRBV5-6, the J call TRBJ1-4; 7 bases map to TRBD1. Trimming at V came to 4 bases and at J to 7 bases, leaving 7 bases not matched to a gene. CDR3 length equals 14 residues. Germline values: CDR1 SGHDT, CDR2 YYEEEE. The CDR3 sequence is CASSQDRWGEKLFF. The sequenced CDR3 bases are TGTGCCAGCAGCCAGGACAGGTGGGGTGAAAAA.

This clone was recorded many times. The missing CDR3 end, 3 residues past where the read stops, is filled in from the germline J gene. The chain couples TRBV6-1 to TRBJ2-1; D possibly corresponds to TRBD1 (6 bases). From germline, CDR1 is MNHNS and CDR2 SASEGT. The CDR3 runs to 16 residues. V lost 1 base and J 4 bases, leaving 14 bases between the germline ends. CDR3 sequence: CASSEEGQGTYNEQFF. CDR3 DNA (partial): TGTGCCAGCAGTGAAGAGGGGCAGGGGACATACAATGAG.

The sample holds many counts of this clone. Sequencing ends 3 residues short of the CDR3 end; the germline J gene provides the rest. The J gene is TRBJ2-5, the V gene TRBV7-9, with D unclear. Germline CDR1 SEHNR, CDR2 FQNEAQ (reference sequence). The CDR3 runs 12 residues. V was clipped by 5 bases and J by 5 bases, with 9 bases between them. The CDR3 is CASSNVGETQYF. CDR3 bases read: TGTGCCAGCAGCAATGTGGGCGAGACC.

This clone showed up many times. The CDR3 extends 3 residues past the end of the read, so its final part is completed from the germline J gene. The rearrangement links TRBV18 to TRBJ2-5; the match to TRBD1 covers 8 bases. This CDR3 spans 13 amino acids. Per the germline V gene, CDR1 is KGHSH and CDR2 is LQKENI. Trimming removed 6 bases from V and 4 bases from J; junction bases left unmatched: 4. The CDR3 loop is CASSPTGAETQYF. CDR3 bases read: TGTGCCAGCTCGCCGACAGGGGCAGAGACC.

This clone was recorded many times. Coverage ceases 3 residues before the CDR3 finishes, and the germline J gene fills in the end. V usage is TRBV20-1 and J usage is TRBJ2-1, with D perhaps being TRBD1 or TRBD2 (6 bases each). The CDR3 is 14 residues long. Germline loops: CDR1 DFQATT, CDR2 SNEGSKA (reference sequence). The DNA read from the CDR3 is TGCAGGGTCGCGTGGGCGGAGGGGGACAATGAG. It is translated as CRVAWAEGDNE. The CDR3 reads in full as CRVAWAEGDNEQFF.

This clone showed up many times. With the read ending 3 residues before the CDR3 end, the germline J gene is used to fill in that end. V gene TRBV5-1 combines with J gene TRBJ2-3, with a tentative D call TRBD2 (5 bases). There are 15 residues in the CDR3. Per the germline V gene, CDR1 is SGHRS and CDR2 is YFSETQ. The V end was cut by 0 bases, the J end by 0 bases, with 8 bases between. The sequenced CDR3 bases are TGCGCCAGCAGCTTGGAGCGGAAAAGCACAGATACG. It codes for CASSLERKSTDT. The full CDR3 reads CASSLERKSTDTQYF.

There are many counts of this clone. The DNA ends 3 residues before the CDR3 does, and the rest of the CDR3 is filled in from the germline J gene. The V gene is TRBV20-1, the J gene TRBJ2-1, with 8 bases aligning to TRBD2. The germline gives CDR1 DFQATT, CDR2 SNEGSKA (reference sequence). The CDR3 runs to 15 residues. J gave up 4 bases and V 1 base, and 6 bases lay outside the gene matches. The CDR3 is CSARGIAGRYNEQFF. CDR3 DNA, as far as it was read: TGCAGTGCTAGAGGCATAGCGGGACGGTACAATGAG.

This clone was recorded many times. The CDR3 end falls 3 residues outside the read, so it is completed with the germline J gene. The rearrangement uses TRBV28 and TRBJ2-7; D not resolved. V was shortened by 5 bases and J by 3 bases, with 14 bases between the two germline ends. This CDR3 contains 14 residues. Germline values: CDR1 MDHEN, CDR2 SYDVKM. The CDR3 reads CASSPPSRIYEQYF. The sequenced CDR3 bases are TGTGCCAGCAGTCCGCCCTCTAGGATCTACGAG.

This clone was recorded many times. The DNA ends 3 residues before the CDR3 does, and the rest of the CDR3 is filled in from the germline J gene. The chain is built from TRBV5-1 and TRBJ2-2, with D maybe TRBD2 (7 bases). Trimming left V 4 bases short and J 1 base short, with 23 bases between. CDR3 length: 19 amino acids. Germline V gene sequence: CDR1 SGHRS, CDR2 YFSETQ. The CDR3 here is CASSRGGSYGIKNTGELFF. The CDR3 DNA, read in part, is TGCGCCAGCAGCAGGGGGGGGTCTTATGGGATAAAGAACACCGGGGAG.

This clone was counted many times. The read gets to within 3 residues of the CDR3 end, and the germline J gene fills in the rest. The chain recombines TRBV5-5 with TRBJ2-2, with a possible D match to TRBD1 (5 bases). V dropped 1 base and J dropped 1 base, with 8 bases sitting between them. Germline CDR1 SGHKS, CDR2 YYEKEE (reference sequence). This CDR3 contains 15 residues. The part of the CDR3 DNA that was read is TGTGCCAGCAGCTTGCAAACAGGGAACACCGGGGAG. It is translated as CASSLQTGNTGE. The full CDR3 protein is CASSLQTGNTGELFF.

This clone occurred many times. The CDR3 end lies 3 residues beyond the end of the read and is filled in from the germline J gene. V gene TRBV20-1 combines with J gene TRBJ2-3, with 13 positions matching TRBD2. The CDR3 sequence is 14 residues long. Per germline, CDR1 DFQATT and CDR2 SNEGSKA (reference sequence). V shed 3 bases and J 6 bases; nucleotides not matched to a gene: 3. The DNA read from the CDR3 is TGCAGTGCTAGTCGGGGACTAGCGGGGGATACG. Protein product: CSASRGLAGDT. The CDR3 reads in full as CSASRGLAGDTQYF.

This clone was seen repeatedly, ten times or more. The read ends 3 residues before the CDR3 terminus; that terminus is restored from the germline J gene. The chain carries TRBV20-1 and TRBJ2-1; TRBD2 aligns across 16 bases. Losses at the gene ends were 5 bases for V and 7 bases for J; bases not matched to a gene: 5. From germline, CDR1 is DFQATT and CDR2 SNEGSKA (reference sequence). The CDR3 totals 15 residues. CDR3 sequence reads: CSARAGLAGGNEQFF. CDR3 bases read: TGCAGTGCTCGCGCGGGACTAGCGGGAGGGAATGAG.

This clone was observed at least ten times. The CDR3 goes on 3 residues after the read ends, and that part is filled in from the germline J gene. J is TRBJ1-1 and V is TRBV19; D gene uncertain. This CDR3 is 16 amino acids long. Trimming removed 3 bases from V and 2 bases from J, with 16 bases in between. The germline CDR1 and CDR2 sequences are LNHDA and SQIVND (reference sequence). The CDR3 sequence: CASSMSYLTPNTEAFF. The CDR3 DNA, read in part, is TGTGCCAGTAGTATGTCTTATCTGACACCCAACACTGAA.

At least ten counts were recorded for this clone. The read ends 3 residues before the CDR3 terminus; that terminus is restored from the germline J gene. V and J are TRBV20-1 and TRBJ2-1, with 7 positions matching TRBD2. This CDR3 is 15 amino acids long. Germline loops: CDR1 DFQATT, CDR2 SNEGSKA (reference sequence). The V segment lost 3 bases and the J segment 0 bases; nucleotides outside the gene matches: 5. The part of the CDR3 DNA that was read is TGCAGTGCTAGGAGCGGGATTAGCTCCTACAATGAG. Translated: CSARSGISSYNE. The complete CDR3 reads CSARSGISSYNEQFF.

The sample holds many counts of this clone. Sequencing ends 3 residues short of the CDR3 end; the germline J gene provides the rest. V usage is TRBV5-4 and J usage is TRBJ2-2; TRBD1 matches 9 bases. Germline-derived CDR1 and CDR2 are SGHNT and YYREEE (reference sequence). CDR3 length equals 16 residues. V trimming: 4 bases; J trimming: 1 base; junction bases outside the gene matches: 5. CDR3 bases read: TGTGCCAGCAGCATTCCGGGACAGGGGAACACCGGGGAG. Translating gives CASSIPGQGNTGE. The whole CDR3 is CASSIPGQGNTGELFF.

This clone was seen at least ten times. The observed sequence ends 3 residues before the CDR3 terminus, with the missing tail filled in from the germline J gene. The chain recombines TRBV7-2 with TRBJ1-2; D is uncertain. Trimming cost V 2 bases and J 0 bases, with 7 bases left between them. The CDR3 sequence is 14 residues long. Germline V gene data show CDR1 as SGHTA and CDR2 as FQGNSA. The covered CDR3 bases are TGTGCCAGCAGCTTAAAGAGGGCTAACTATGGC. It yields the protein CASSLKRANYG. The full CDR3 reads CASSLKRANYGYTF.

In this sample, this clone turned up many times. The DNA ends 3 residues before the CDR3 does, and the rest of the CDR3 is filled in from the germline J gene. The gene calls are TRBV3-1 (or the pseudogene TRBV3-2) and TRBJ1-2; 8 bases fit TRBD1. There are 16 residues in the CDR3. CDR1 and CDR2 (germline): LGHDT, YNNKEL (reference sequence). V trimming: 4 bases; J trimming: 5 bases; junction bases outside the gene matches: 12. The sequenced CDR3 bases are TGTGCCAGCAGCCCCGGACAGGGTTCCAGGGGTTATGGC. This encodes CASSPGQGSRGYG. The complete CDR3 protein is CASSPGQGSRGYGYTF.

This clone was detected ten times or more. CDR3 bases read: TGTGCCAGCAGCCCTTGGACAGGGGCCCCCTACGAG. It specifies CASSPWTGAPYE. The CDR3 as a whole reads CASSPWTGAPYEQYF. The V and J genes are TRBV14 and TRBJ2-7; 9 bases match TRBD1. The read ends 3 residues before the CDR3 terminus; that terminus is restored from the germline J gene. The germline V gene encodes CDR1 SGHDN and CDR2 FVKESK. V lost 4 bases, J lost 2 bases, and 6 bases stayed unmatched. CDR3 length: 15 amino acids.

This clone showed up many times. The read ends 3 residues shy of where the CDR3 ends; the end is completed using the germline J gene. This chain uses TRBV6-1 with TRBJ2-1; 10 positions match TRBD2. Germline assignment: CDR1 MNHNS and CDR2 SASEGT. V shed 2 bases, J shed 5 bases, and the junction held 0 bases outside the gene matches. The CDR3 extends over 14 amino acids. The chain's CDR3 is CASSELAGDNEQFF. The sequenced part of the CDR3 DNA is TGTGCCAGCAGTGAACTAGCGGGGGACAATGAG.

This clone was observed at least ten times. Read data end 3 residues before the CDR3 end; the end is taken from the germline J gene. This sequence joins TRBV30 and TRBJ2-5; D possibly corresponds to TRBD1 (5 bases). The germline V gene has CDR1 GTSNPN and CDR2 SVGIG (reference sequence). CDR3 length: 13 amino acids. Trimming removed 3 bases at V and 5 bases at J, with 13 bases between. The CDR3 sequence is CAWSKTAPETQYF. CDR3 DNA (partial): TGTGCCTGGAGCAAGACAGCACCCGAGACC.

This clone was seen repeatedly, ten times or more. The sequence runs out 3 residues before the end of the CDR3; the remainder is reconstructed from the germline J gene. The chain joins TRBV2 to TRBJ1-5; D may be TRBD1 (5 bases). The germline V gene encodes CDR1 SNHLY and CDR2 FYNNEI. Trimming took 7 bases from V and 4 from J, leaving 14 bases between them. CDR3 size: 14 residues. The CDR3 sequence: CASTPGLPNQPQHF. CDR3 bases read: TGTGCCAGCACCCCGGGACTCCCTAATCAGCCC.

This clone was observed at least ten times. The read ends 3 residues shy of where the CDR3 ends; the end is completed using the germline J gene. The gene calls are TRBV28 and TRBJ1-2; TRBD1 might be the D (6 bases). V was clipped by 3 bases and J by 2 bases, with 10 bases between them. The CDR3 runs to 14 residues. Germline V gene sequence: CDR1 MDHEN, CDR2 SYDVKM. The CDR3 loop reads CASSLSGGNYGYTF. Incomplete CDR3 DNA: TGTGCCAGCAGTTTGTCGGGGGGCAACTATGGC.